A selection of T cell receptor beta chains follows, all from one sample in a study of T cell repertoires in cytomegalovirus infection. These receptors' targets are unknown. TCRdb re-derived calls from the reads in MiXCR, one entry per CDR3 protein. The table shows fewer than 1,000,000 distinct CDR3 sequences, with roughly 30% occurring only once. Sequences were derived from cultured CD8+ T cells from PBMCs, sampled from culture after CMV antigen stimulation. Receptor source: a human donor in good health (CMV status not recorded). Some clones in this sample may be carry-over from other donors' samples. CDR3s include the opening cysteine and the closing phenylalanine or tryptophan. The size field is filled for only some rows; it gives once, few, many or a size class.

>TRBV7-8|TRBJ2-2|NA
CASSLEGAYPPGELFF
>TRBV19|TRBJ2-2|NA
CASMPGQGANTGELFF
>TRBV14|TRBJ1-1|NA
CASSRHPGDIRNTEAFF
>TRBV7-9|TRBJ2-1|NA
CASSFLVQTPWNEQFF
>TRBV2|TRBJ1-4|few
CASRTGQWGNEKLFF
>TRBV7-9|TRBJ1-1|many
CASGYSGTGGTEAFF
>TRBV29-1|TRBJ2-7|NA
CSGRGSSYEQYF
>TRBV11-2|TRBJ1-1|NA
CASRTGVRLNTEAFF
>TRBV5-3|TRBJ1-2|NA
CASSFTGGEGYTF
>TRBV2|TRBJ1-1|NA
CASPYRDLVAEEGQNTEAFF
>TRBV20-1|TRBJ1-1|few
CSARDYVGAEGVTEAFF
>TRBV5-8|TRBJ2-5|NA
CASSFGSGVQETQYF
>TRBV10-3|TRBJ1-1|NA
CAISARTEANTEAFF
>TRBV20-1|TRBJ1-1|NA
CSARDVRTGADTEAFF
>TRBV7-8|TRBJ2-6|many
CASSLDTSSGANVLTF
>TRBV2|TRBJ2-1|NA
CADGGGSSYNEQFF
>TRBV5-1|TRBJ1-1|NA
CASSTLTGGNVDTEAFF
>TRBV7-7|TRBJ2-1|few
CASSQEPGDNEQFF
>TRBV7-6|TRBJ2-6|NA
CVSSLAGAGANVLTF
>TRBV7-2|TRBJ2-5|few
CASSLSPGLAGVEETQYF
>TRBV12-3/TRBV12-4|TRBJ1-2|NA
CASRKRQGRGYGYTF
>TRBV6-2/TRBV6-3|TRBJ2-5|NA
CASSAVETSGGPPRETQYF
>TRBV27|TRBJ2-4|NA
CASSFGGYGNIQYF
>TRBV6-6|TRBJ2-1|NA
CASSYDSLGNNGQFF
>TRBV5-4|TRBJ2-1|few
CASSLKRERGGGEQFF
>TRBV6-4|TRBJ2-2|NA
CASSIAVNTGELFF
>TRBV29-1|TRBJ2-1|NA
CSVAGTSGGVYNEQFF
>TRBV7-3|TRBJ2-1|NA
CASRWGAGPTYNEQFF
>TRBV27|TRBJ2-1|many
CASSLGNYNEQFF
>TRBV5-1|TRBJ2-1|NA
CASRRDRGKFF
>TRBV7-9|TRBJ1-6|NA
CASSADSLYNSPLHF
>TRBV12-3/TRBV12-4|TRBJ1-2|few
CASSLGRADIYGYTF
>TRBV7-8|TRBJ2-7|NA
CASSTRQGPSYEQYF
>TRBV7-8|TRBJ2-6|NA
CASSTTYRLSGANVLTF
>TRBV6-2/TRBV6-3|TRBJ2-1|few
CALGPLTEQFF
>TRBV6-1|TRBJ2-1|NA
CASSEALIRNEQFF
>TRBV5-1|TRBJ2-3|NA
CASSLGSLAGFTDTQYF
>TRBV7-9|TRBJ1-5|NA
CASSLSMAGEDSNQPQHF
>TRBV5-5|TRBJ2-6|few
CASSLDGSSGANVLTF
>TRBV7-9|TRBJ1-2|few
CASSGETGLVNYGYTF
>TRBV10-3|TRBJ2-1|NA
CATLGGGDSYNEQFF
>TRBV4-1|TRBJ2-5|NA
CASSQGAEETQYF
>TRBV13|TRBJ2-5|NA
CASSLELAGEQYF
>TRBV6-5|TRBJ1-4|few
CASSVHISTGPEKLFF